The 14 T cell receptor beta chains in this list originate from one sample, sequenced in a study of T cell changes during pregnancy in multiple sclerosis. Using immunoSEQ multiplex PCR, the repertoire was profiled, and TCRdb retains in-frame clones only, with some absent. Of under 80,000 clones listed, about nine tenths are singletons. Sequenced here: CD4+ T cells from peripheral blood mononuclear cells, sampled in the second trimester of pregnancy. The receptors were sampled from a female donor with multiple sclerosis, enrolled in a pregnancy study.

The chain recombines TRBV5-1 with TRBJ1-4; 9 bases agree with TRBD1. The CDR3 sequence is 15 residues long. V lost 0 bases, J lost 8 bases, and 5 bases stayed unmatched. In germline, CDR1 is SGHRS, CDR2 YFSETQ. The DNA for the CDR3 is TGCGCCAGCAGCTTGGGGGACAGGGTCCGCGAAAAACTGTTTTTT. Encoded protein: CASSLGDRVREKLFF.

This chain links TRBV28 with TRBJ1-5; the D is unclear. Trimming shortened V by 6 bases and J by 6 bases, and 15 bases separated the two germline ends. Germline loops: CDR1 MDHEN, CDR2 SYDVKM. This CDR3 region has 14 residues. CDR3 amino acids: CASSPAGLGQPQHF. The DNA of the CDR3 is TGTGCCAGCAGCCCGGCGGGTCTCGGTCAGCCCCAGCATTTT.

This clone was found once. The J gene is TRBJ1-5, the V gene TRBV6-6; the D is unclear. The CDR3 contains 15 residues. The V end lost 3 bases, the J end lost 0 bases, and 9 bases lay between the germline ends. Germline V CDR1 and CDR2: MNHNY, SVGAGI (reference sequence). CDR3 DNA: TGTGCCAGCAGTTATCGTGGGCATAGCAATCAGCCCCAGCATTTT. This translates into CASSYRGHSNQPQHF.

The chain carries TRBV11-3 and TRBJ2-1; 13 bases map to TRBD2. Germline trimming cut 3 bases from V and 6 bases from J; bases unmatched to any gene: 5. Germline CDR1 and CDR2: SGHNT and YENEEA. The CDR3 contains 16 residues. CDR3 region: CASSFSGTSGANEQFF. CDR3 DNA sequence: TGTGCCAGCAGCTTCTCCGGGACTAGCGGGGCCAATGAGCAGTTCTTC.

The V gene is TRBV12-5, the J gene TRBJ1-2; TRBD1 aligns across 7 bases. In germline, CDR1 is LGHNT, CDR2 FRNRAP. With V trimmed by 6 bases and J by 3 bases, 16 bases remained unmatched. The CDR3 covers 17 residues. CDR3: CASGSWAPVTGDYGYTF. In DNA form, the CDR3 reads TGTGCTAGTGGCTCGTGGGCCCCCGTCACAGGGGACTATGGCTACACCTTC.

The chain employs TRBV6-4 and TRBJ1-2; D is possibly TRBD1 (5 bases). Looked up from germline, CDR1 is MRHNA and CDR2 is SNTAGT. The CDR3 sequence is 15 residues long. V was trimmed by 3 bases and J by 2 bases, leaving 13 bases between them. The CDR3 loop is CASSEEPGGNYGYTF. The DNA of the CDR3 is TGTGCCAGCAGTGAGGAACCTGGGGGGAACTATGGCTACACCTTC.

The V gene is TRBV27, the J gene TRBJ2-7; no definite D call. V was clipped by 5 bases and J by 2 bases, with 13 bases between them. In germline, CDR1 is MNHEY, CDR2 SMNVEV (reference sequence). The CDR3 is 14 residues long. This chain's CDR3 is CASSKHPSAYEQYF. Here the CDR3 DNA reads TGTGCCAGCAGTAAGCACCCAAGCGCCTACGAGCAGTACTTC.

V is TRBV30 and J is TRBJ2-7, with 9 bases identical to TRBD1. Trimming removed 1 base from V and 3 bases from J; junction bases left unmatched: 4. The CDR3 loop spans 14 amino acids. Germline CDR1 and CDR2: GTSNPN and SVGIG (reference sequence). CDR3 bases: TGTGCCTGGAGTGGGGGACAGGGATACTACGAGCAGTACTTC. It specifies CAWSGGQGYYEQYF.

The chain joins TRBV9 to TRBJ1-1; 8 nucleotides line up with TRBD1. The CDR3 spans 15 residues. The V gene end was trimmed by 4 bases and the J gene end by 7 bases; junction bases not matched to a gene: 12. Germline loops: CDR1 SGDLS, CDR2 YYNGEE. The CDR3 loop is CASSPRGRGTSEAFF. The CDR3 coding sequence is TGTGCCAGCAGCCCCAGGGGGCGCGGTACAAGTGAAGCTTTCTTT.

The chain uses TRBV7-3 and TRBJ2-2; 9 nucleotides match TRBD2. The CDR3 has 16 residues. Germline V lookup: CDR1 SGHTA, CDR2 FQGTGA. V lost 4 bases and J lost 5; bases outside the gene matches: 8. CDR3 sequence: CASSSRGGAGTGELFF. CDR3 nucleotide sequence: TGTGCCAGCAGCTCACGCGGGGGGGCTGGGACCGGGGAGCTGTTTTTT.

The V and J genes are TRBV5-4 and TRBJ2-2, with D tentatively TRBD1 (6 bases). Germline V lookup: CDR1 SGHNT, CDR2 YYREEE (reference sequence). The CDR3 runs to 15 residues. The V gene lost 6 bases and the J gene lost 1 base, with 13 bases spanning the gap. DNA of the CDR3: TGTGCCAGCACCACAGGGACATTGAACACCGGGGAGCTGTTTTTT. Translated, it gives CASTTGTLNTGELFF.

The gene calls are TRBV5-1 and TRBJ2-3; 16 bases are a match to TRBD2. Germline V CDR1 and CDR2: SGHRS, YFSETQ. The V segment lost 3 bases and the J segment 0 bases; nucleotides outside the gene matches: 7. This CDR3 region has 19 residues. The DNA for the CDR3 is TGCGCCAGCAGCTCGGGACTAGCGGGGGGGTCGGTTAGCACAGATACGCAGTATTTT. Its protein product is CASSSGLAGGSVSTDTQYF. The variable domain in full, with the rest retrieved from reference TRBV5-1 and TRBJ2-3, is KAGVTQTPRYLIKTRGQQVTLSCSPISGHRSVSWYQQTPGQGLQFLFEYFSETQRNKGNFPGRFSGRQFSNSRSEMNVSTLELGDSALYLCASSSGLAGGSVSTDTQYFGPGTRLTVL.

This clone has just one count. The chain uses TRBV28 and TRBJ1-4; a possible D gene is TRBD1 (5 bases). The CDR3 loop spans 14 amino acids. CDR1 is MDHEN, CDR2 SYDVKM, per germline. V shed 6 bases and J shed 5 bases, with 13 bases lying between them. The CDR3 sequence: CASSRDSLNEKLFF. The CDR3 DNA is TGTGCCAGCAGCCGTGACAGTCTAAATGAAAAACTGTTTTTT.

CDR3 in DNA: TGCAGCGTTGGAACCCTCTATCAGGGGCTTACTTTCTTT. Its protein product is CSVGTLYQGLTFF. J is TRBJ1-1 and V is TRBV29-1; D possibly corresponds to TRBD1 (6 bases). Trimming cost V 4 bases and J 12 bases, with 21 bases left between them. This CDR3 has 13 residues. Looked up from germline, CDR1 is SQVTM and CDR2 is ANQGSEA.